These 2 T cell receptor beta chains came from one sample sequenced in a study of memory CD4+ T cells and cytomegalovirus serostatus. The sort gate was single viable CD3+CD4+CD8-CD45RO+ cells for memory CD4+ T cells. Data came from immunoSEQ multiplex PCR; TCRdb stores just in-frame clones and leaves some out. The sample has 40,000 to 50,000 clones, 60% to 80% seen once. The source material was memory CD4+ T cells from blood. The receptors shown here come from an adult in good health and CMV-seronegative.

This clone has a handful of counts. The chain links TRBV10-3 to TRBJ1-5, with unresolved D. This CDR3 is built from 14 residues. V lost 0 bases and J lost 7, with 10 bases in between. Looked up from germline, CDR1 is ENHRY and CDR2 is SYGVKD. The CDR3 is CAISESQTRQPQHF. DNA of the CDR3: TGTGCCATCAGTGAGTCCCAAACTAGGCAGCCCCAGCATTTT.

The chain carries TRBV30 and TRBJ1-2; D might be TRBD1 (6 bases). The ends were cut back, 5 bases at V and 4 bases at J, with 14 bases in the middle. The CDR3 consists of 13 residues. The germline V gene encodes CDR1 GTSNPN and CDR2 SVGIG (reference sequence). In DNA, the CDR3 is TGTGCCTGGCGTGGACAGCTTCTCTATGGCTACACCTTC. Its translation: CAWRGQLLYGYTF.